This TCR beta chain was recorded in a study of metastatic and nonmetastatic thyroid tumors. This CDR3 has 14 residues. Germline V gene lookup returns CDR1 SSHAT and CDR2 FNYEAQ (reference sequence). Through MiXCR, TCRdb re-clonotyped the PCR reads. The table lists tens of thousands of clones, roughly 25% of them singletons. This clone has just one count. The junction departs from germline at one end; a sequencing error may be responsible. No patient received treatment before thyroid surgery. This chain connects TRBV7-7 to TRBJ2-7; 7 nucleotides align to TRBD2. The TCR was taken from a female donor with papillary thyroid cancer or a benign thyroid nodule (not recorded which). Some clones in this sample may be carry-over from other donors' samples. The sequenced sample consisted of blood. CDR3 nucleotide sequence: TGTGCTAGCATACCCCTTGGGGGGGCCTACGAGCAGTACTTC. This encodes CASIPLGGAYEQYF.